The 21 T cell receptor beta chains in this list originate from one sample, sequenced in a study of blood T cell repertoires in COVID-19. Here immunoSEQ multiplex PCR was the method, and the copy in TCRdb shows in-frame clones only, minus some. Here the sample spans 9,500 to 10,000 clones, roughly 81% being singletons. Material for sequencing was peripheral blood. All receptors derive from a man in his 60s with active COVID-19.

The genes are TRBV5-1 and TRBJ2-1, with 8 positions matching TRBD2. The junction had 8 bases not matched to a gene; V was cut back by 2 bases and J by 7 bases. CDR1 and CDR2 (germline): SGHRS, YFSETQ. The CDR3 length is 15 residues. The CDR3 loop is CASSFISGGNNEQFF. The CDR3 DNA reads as TGCGCCAGCAGCTTCATCAGCGGGGGAAATAATGAGCAGTTCTTC.

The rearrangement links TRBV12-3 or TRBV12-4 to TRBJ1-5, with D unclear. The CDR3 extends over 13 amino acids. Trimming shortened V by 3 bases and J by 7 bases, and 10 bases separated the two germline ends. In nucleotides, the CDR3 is TGTGCCAGCAGTTTTGGCAGTGTACAGCCCCAGCATTTT. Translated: CASSFGSVQPQHF.

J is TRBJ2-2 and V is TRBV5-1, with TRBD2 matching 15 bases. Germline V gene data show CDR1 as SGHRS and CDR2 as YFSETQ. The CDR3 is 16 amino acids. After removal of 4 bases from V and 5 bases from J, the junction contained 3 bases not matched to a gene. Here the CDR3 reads CASSPGLAGGTGELFF. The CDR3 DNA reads TGCGCCAGCAGCCCGGGACTAGCGGGAGGTACCGGGGAGCTGTTTTTT.

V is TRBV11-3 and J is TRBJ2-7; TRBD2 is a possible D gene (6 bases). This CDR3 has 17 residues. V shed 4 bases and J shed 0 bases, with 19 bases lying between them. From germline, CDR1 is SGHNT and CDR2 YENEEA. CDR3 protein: CASSSRERSGNSYEQYF. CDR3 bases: TGTGCCAGCAGCTCCCGGGAGAGGTCCGGGAACTCCTACGAGCAGTACTTC.

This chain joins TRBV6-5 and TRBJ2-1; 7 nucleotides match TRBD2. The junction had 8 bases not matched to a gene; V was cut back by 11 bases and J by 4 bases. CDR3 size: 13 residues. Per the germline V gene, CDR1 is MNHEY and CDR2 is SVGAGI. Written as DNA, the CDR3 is TGTGCCTCTAGCGGACTTGGATACAATGAGCAGTTCTTC. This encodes CASSGLGYNEQFF.

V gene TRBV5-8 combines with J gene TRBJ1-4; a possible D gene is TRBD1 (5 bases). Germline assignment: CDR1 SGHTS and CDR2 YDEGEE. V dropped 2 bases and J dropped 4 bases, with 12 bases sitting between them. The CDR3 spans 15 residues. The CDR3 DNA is TGTGCCAGCAGCTTCTTGGGGCACGGTAATGAAAAACTGTTTTTT. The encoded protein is CASSFLGHGNEKLFF. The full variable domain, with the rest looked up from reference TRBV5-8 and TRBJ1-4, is EAGVTQSPTHLIKTRGQQATLRCSPISGHTSVYWYQQALGLGLQFLLWYDEGEERNRGNFPPRFSGRQFPNYSSELNVNALELEDSALYLCASSFLGHGNEKLFFGSGTQLSVL.

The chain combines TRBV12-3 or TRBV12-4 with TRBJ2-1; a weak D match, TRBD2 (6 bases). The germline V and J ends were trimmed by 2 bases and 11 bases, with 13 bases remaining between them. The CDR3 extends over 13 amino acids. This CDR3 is CASSLRDSGKQFF. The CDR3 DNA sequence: TGTGCCAGCAGTTTACGGGACTCAGGAAAGCAGTTCTTC.

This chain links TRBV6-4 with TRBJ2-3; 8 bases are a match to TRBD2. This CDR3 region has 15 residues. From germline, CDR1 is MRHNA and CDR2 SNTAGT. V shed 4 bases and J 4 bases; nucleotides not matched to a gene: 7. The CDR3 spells CASSALAGRSDTQYF. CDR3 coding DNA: TGTGCCAGCAGTGCCTTAGCGGGGAGGTCAGATACGCAGTATTTT.

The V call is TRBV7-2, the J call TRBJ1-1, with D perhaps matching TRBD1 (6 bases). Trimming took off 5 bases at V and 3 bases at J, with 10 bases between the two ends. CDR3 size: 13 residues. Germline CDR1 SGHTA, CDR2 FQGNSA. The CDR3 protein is CASSLGGHTEAFF. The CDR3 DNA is TGTGCCAGCAGCCTGGGGGGGCACACTGAAGCTTTCTTT.

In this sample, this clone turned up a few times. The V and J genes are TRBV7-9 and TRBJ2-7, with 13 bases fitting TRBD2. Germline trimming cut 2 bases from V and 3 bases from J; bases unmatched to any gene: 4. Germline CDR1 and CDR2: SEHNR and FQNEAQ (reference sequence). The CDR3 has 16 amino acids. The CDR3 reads CASSLKGTSGDYEQYF. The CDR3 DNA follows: TGTGCCAGCAGCTTAAAAGGGACTAGCGGGGACTACGAGCAGTACTTC.

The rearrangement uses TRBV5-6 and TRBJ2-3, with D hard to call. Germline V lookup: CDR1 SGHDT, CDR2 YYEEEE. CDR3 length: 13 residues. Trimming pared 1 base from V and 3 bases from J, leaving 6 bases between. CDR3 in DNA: TGTGCCAGCAGCTTGCTTCTTACAGATACGCAGTATTTT. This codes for CASSLLLTDTQYF. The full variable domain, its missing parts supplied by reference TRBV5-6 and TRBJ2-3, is DAGVTQSPTHLIKTRGQQVTLRCSPKSGHDTVSWYQQALGQGPQFIFQYYEEEERQRGNFPDRFSGHQFPNYSSELNVNALLLGDSALYLCASSLLLTDTQYFGPGTRLTVL.

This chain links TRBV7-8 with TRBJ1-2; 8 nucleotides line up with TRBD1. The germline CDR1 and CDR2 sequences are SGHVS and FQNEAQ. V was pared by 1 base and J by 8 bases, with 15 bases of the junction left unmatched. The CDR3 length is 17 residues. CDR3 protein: CASSLEDFRTGNGGYTF. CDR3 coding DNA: TGTGCCAGCAGCTTAGAGGACTTTAGGACAGGGAACGGCGGCTACACCTTC.

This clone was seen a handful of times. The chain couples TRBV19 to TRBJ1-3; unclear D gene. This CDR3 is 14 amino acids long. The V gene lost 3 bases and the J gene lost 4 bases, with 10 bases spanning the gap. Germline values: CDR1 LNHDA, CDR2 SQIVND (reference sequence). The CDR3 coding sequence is TGTGCCAGTAGTATGGCGGGGAACGGAAACACCATATATTTT. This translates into CASSMAGNGNTIYF.

The CDR3 coding sequence is TGTGCCAGCAGCGTAGGATTAGCGGGAGGGTATTCCTACAATGAGCAGTTCTTC. Its protein product is CASSVGLAGGYSYNEQFF. The V call is TRBV9, the J call TRBJ2-1; TRBD2 matches at 11 bases. Germline loops: CDR1 SGDLS, CDR2 YYNGEE. V gave up 0 bases and J gave up 1 base; unmatched junction bases: 6. There are 18 residues in the CDR3. The entire variable domain, with the rest obtained from reference TRBV9 and TRBJ2-1, is as follows: DSGVTQTPKHLITATGQRVTLRCSPRSGDLSVYWYQQSLDQGLQFLIQYYNGEERAKGNILERFSAQQFPDLHSELNLSSLELGDSALYFCASSVGLAGGYSYNEQFFGPGTRLTVL.

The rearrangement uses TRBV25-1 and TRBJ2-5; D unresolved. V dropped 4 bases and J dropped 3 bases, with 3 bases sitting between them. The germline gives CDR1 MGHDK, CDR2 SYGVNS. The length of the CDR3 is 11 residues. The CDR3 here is CASSVKETQYF. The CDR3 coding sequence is TGTGCCAGCAGTGTTAAAGAGACCCAGTACTTC.

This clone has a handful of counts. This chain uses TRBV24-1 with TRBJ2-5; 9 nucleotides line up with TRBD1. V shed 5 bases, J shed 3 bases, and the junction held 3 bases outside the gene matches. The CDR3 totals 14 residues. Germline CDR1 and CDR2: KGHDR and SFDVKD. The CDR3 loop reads CATSVTGGEETQYF. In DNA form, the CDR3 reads TGTGCCACCAGTGTTACAGGGGGCGAAGAGACCCAGTACTTC.

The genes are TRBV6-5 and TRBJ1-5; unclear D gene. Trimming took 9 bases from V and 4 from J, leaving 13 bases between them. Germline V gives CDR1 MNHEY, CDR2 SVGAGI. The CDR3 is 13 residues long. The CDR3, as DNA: TGTGCCAGTGCGGGGATCCAGAATCAGCCCCAGCATTTT. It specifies CASAGIQNQPQHF.

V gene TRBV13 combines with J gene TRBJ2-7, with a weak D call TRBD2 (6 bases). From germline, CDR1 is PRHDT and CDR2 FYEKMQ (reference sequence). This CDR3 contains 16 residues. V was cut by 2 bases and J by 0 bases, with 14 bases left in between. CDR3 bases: TGTGCCAGCAGCTTAATCCCACGGGGGAGCTCCTACGAGCAGTACTTC. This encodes CASSLIPRGSSYEQYF.

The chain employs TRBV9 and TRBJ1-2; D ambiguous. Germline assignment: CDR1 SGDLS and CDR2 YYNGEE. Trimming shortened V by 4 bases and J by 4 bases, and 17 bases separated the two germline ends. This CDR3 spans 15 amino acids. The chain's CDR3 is CASSPRAGGGYGYTF. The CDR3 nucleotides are TGTGCCAGCAGCCCCCGGGCCGGAGGCGGCTATGGCTACACCTTC.

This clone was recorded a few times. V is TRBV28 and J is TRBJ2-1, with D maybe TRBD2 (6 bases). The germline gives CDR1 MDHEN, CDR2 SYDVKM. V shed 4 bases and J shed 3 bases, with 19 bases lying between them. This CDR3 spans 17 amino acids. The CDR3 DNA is TGTGCCAGCAGTTCCCCAGCGGCTAGCGTAGGCTACAATGAGCAGTTCTTC. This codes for CASSSPAASVGYNEQFF. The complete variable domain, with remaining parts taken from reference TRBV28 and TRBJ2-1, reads DVKVTQSSRYLVKRTGEKVFLECVQDMDHENMFWYRQDPGLGLRLIYFSYDVKMKEKGDIPEGYSVSREKKERFSLILESASTNQTSMYLCASSSPAASVGYNEQFFGPGTRLTVL.

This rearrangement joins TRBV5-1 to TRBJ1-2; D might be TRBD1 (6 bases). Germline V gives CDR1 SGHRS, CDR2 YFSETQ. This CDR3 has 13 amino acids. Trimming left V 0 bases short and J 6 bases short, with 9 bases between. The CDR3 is CASSLGTVDGYTF. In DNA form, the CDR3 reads TGCGCCAGCAGCTTGGGGACAGTGGATGGCTACACCTTC.